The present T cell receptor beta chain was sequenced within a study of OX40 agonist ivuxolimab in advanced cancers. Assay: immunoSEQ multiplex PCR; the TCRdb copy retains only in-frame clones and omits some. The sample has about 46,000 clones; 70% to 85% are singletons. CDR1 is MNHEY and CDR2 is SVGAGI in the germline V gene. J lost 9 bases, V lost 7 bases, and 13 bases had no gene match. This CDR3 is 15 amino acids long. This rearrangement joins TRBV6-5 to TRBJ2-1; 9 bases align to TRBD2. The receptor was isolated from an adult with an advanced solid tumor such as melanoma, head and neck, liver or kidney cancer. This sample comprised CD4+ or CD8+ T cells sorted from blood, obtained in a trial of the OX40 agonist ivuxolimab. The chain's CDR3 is CASKVAGVFGSEQFF. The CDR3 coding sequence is TGTGCCAGCAAGGTAGCGGGGGTGTTCGGTAGTGAGCAGTTCTTC.